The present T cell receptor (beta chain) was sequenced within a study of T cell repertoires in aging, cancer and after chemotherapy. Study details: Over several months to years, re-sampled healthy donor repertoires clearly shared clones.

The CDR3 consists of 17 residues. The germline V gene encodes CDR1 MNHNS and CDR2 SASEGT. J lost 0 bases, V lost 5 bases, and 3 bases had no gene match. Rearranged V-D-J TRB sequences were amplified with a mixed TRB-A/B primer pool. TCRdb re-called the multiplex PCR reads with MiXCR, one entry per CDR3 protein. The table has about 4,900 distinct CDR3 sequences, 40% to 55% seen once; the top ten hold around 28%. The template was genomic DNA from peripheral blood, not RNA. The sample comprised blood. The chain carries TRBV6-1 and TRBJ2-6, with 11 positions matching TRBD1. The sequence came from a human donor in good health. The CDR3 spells CASSSGTGGSGANVLTF. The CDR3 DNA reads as TGTGCCAGCAGTTCCGGGACAGGGGGCTCTGGGGCCAACGTCCTGACTTTC.